These T cell receptor beta chains were read from a single sample in a study of CD8+ T cells in alopecia areata. Sequenced by immunoSEQ multiplex PCR; TCRdb stores in-frame clones only, minus some. Here the sample spans about 180,000 clones, 50% to 70% being singletons. Sample: CD4+ T cells sorted from blood, taken at week 0. The receptors were sampled from a human donor with alopecia areata. CDR3s include the opening cysteine and the closing phenylalanine or tryptophan. The D gene is left open where the match is weak. The size field is filled for only some rows; it gives once, few, many or a size class.

cdr3_nt cdr3_aa clone_size j_call d_call v_call
TGTGCCAGCAGTGGGTGGGGGAGGGGCTACACCTTC CASSGWGRGYTF NA TRBJ1-2 NA TRBV6-1
TGTGCCAGCAGCTTTGACAGCGGTTTCTACAATGAGCAGTTCTTC CASSFDSGFYNEQFF few TRBJ2-1 NA TRBV5-5
TGTGCCAGCAGCGTAGCTGTGGAGGCCTATGGCTACACCTTC CASSVAVEAYGYTF once TRBJ1-2 NA TRBV9
TGTGCCAGCAGCCCGACAGGGGGGCAGTACGAGCAGTACTTC CASSPTGGQYEQYF many TRBJ2-7 TRBD1 TRBV7-2
TGTGCTAGTGGTTTGATGTCCGAGCAGTACTTC CASGLMSEQYF NA TRBJ2-7 NA TRBV12-5
TGTGCCAGCAGTGAATATGGCGACAGGGAGAGCTATGGCTACACCTTC CASSEYGDRESYGYTF NA TRBJ1-2 TRBD1 TRBV25-1
TGTGCCACCCAGGCTACCTACCAGACCCAGTACTTC CATQATYQTQYF NA TRBJ2-5 NA TRBV10-3
TGTGCCAGCAGTGAATTCCGAAGTGTCGGAGGAGGTTCAGATACGCAGTATTTT CASSEFRSVGGGSDTQYF few TRBJ2-3 NA TRBV25-1
TGCGCCAGCAGCCAAGCCCCCGGGACAGGGTTTGGCTACACCTTC CASSQAPGTGFGYTF NA TRBJ1-2 TRBD1 TRBV4-1
TGTGCCAGCAGCTTAGATGTGACAATTCGGGAGACCCAGTACTTC CASSLDVTIRETQYF NA TRBJ2-5 NA TRBV7-9
TGCAGCGTTGACGAGGCAGCTAACTATGGCTACACCTTC CSVDEAANYGYTF NA TRBJ1-2 NA TRBV29-1
TGTGCCAGCCGACCCGTGGGGGGCAGTAGGCGTGGCTACACCTTC CASRPVGGSRRGYTF NA TRBJ1-2 NA TRBV27
TGTGCCAGCAGTTACTCATTGGGGGGAGAAGCTTTCTTT CASSYSLGGEAFF NA TRBJ1-1 NA TRBV6-5
TGTGCCAGCAGCTCAGGGGGACAGGGTTACAATGAGCAGTTCTTC CASSSGGQGYNEQFF once TRBJ2-1 TRBD1 TRBV9
TGCGCCAGCAGCTTAGGGCGGCCGCTCAACACCGGGGAGCTGTTTTTT CASSLGRPLNTGELFF few TRBJ2-2 NA TRBV4-1